Below, 16 T cell receptor beta chains from the same sample are listed, as sequenced in a study of response to subunit inactivated influenza vaccine. TCRdb analysed the RT-PCR reads with MiXCR anew, one entry per CDR3 protein. The sample holds 150,000 to 200,000 distinct CDR3 sequences, about 12% seen once. These sequences were also reported in another study, on T cells expressing NK-cell markers. This second report adds: UMIs accompanied the 5'RACE template switching by which TCR beta cDNA was made.

The source material was CD8+ T cells sorted from PBMCs, sampled roughly 12 days after vaccination. These receptors originate from a man aged 50 to 59 who received an inactivated influenza vaccine.

This rearrangement joins TRBV9 to TRBJ1-4; unclear D gene. Looked up from germline, CDR1 is SGDLS and CDR2 is YYNGEE. Trimming removed 5 bases at V and 0 bases at J, with 11 bases between. This CDR3 is built from 15 residues. The CDR3 nucleotides are TGTGCCAGCAGTCGGGGTGGTGCAACTAATGAAAAACTGTTTTTT. This translates into CASSRGGATNEKLFF.

This clonotype was detected many times. The CDR3 coding sequence is TGTGCCAGCAGCTTAGAGGCGGGGGGGCCGGAGACCCAGTACTTC. It codes for CASSLEAGGPETQYF. This chain links TRBV7-9 with TRBJ2-5, with 9 positions matching TRBD2. V dropped 1 base and J dropped 5; count of bases not matched to a gene: 5. CDR3 length equals 15 residues. Germline V CDR1 and CDR2: SEHNR, FQNEAQ (reference sequence). Together with reference TRBV7-9 and TRBJ2-5, the CDR3 gives the full variable domain: DTGVSQNPRHKITKRGQNVTFRCDPISEHNRLYWYRQTLGQGPEFLTYFQNEAQLEKSRLLSDRFSAERPKGSFSTLEIQRTEQGDSAMYLCASSLEAGGPETQYFGPGTRLLVL.

There are a few counts of this clonotype. The rearrangement joins TRBV4-3 to TRBJ1-2, with 7 bases lining up with TRBD1. Losses at the gene ends were 5 bases for V and 5 bases for J; bases not matched to a gene: 8. This CDR3 has 14 residues. Germline CDR1 reads LGHNA; CDR2 reads YSLEER. The chain's CDR3 is CASSNRDSLYGYTF. CDR3 sequence (DNA): TGCGCCAGCAGCAACCGGGACAGCCTATATGGCTACACCTTC.

Details on this clonotype: A read error may produce the germline difference seen at one junction end. The chain uses TRBV11-2 and TRBJ2-2; 11 bases are shared with TRBD2. Per germline, CDR1 SGHAT and CDR2 FQNNGV. The CDR3 has 16 residues. This CDR3 is CASSFTSGSATGELFF. In nucleotides, the CDR3 is TGTGCTAGCAGCTTCACTAGCGGGAGTGCGACCGGGGAGCTGTTTTTT.

This clonotype was observed a handful of times. This sequence joins TRBV10-3 and TRBJ2-1; D gene unclear. V lost 8 bases and J 9 bases, leaving 11 bases between the germline ends. Per germline, CDR1 ENHRY and CDR2 SYGVKD. The CDR3 is made up of 11 amino acids. The CDR3 coding sequence is TGTGCCATCCGGAAGTCGGGTGAGCAGTTCTTC. Its translation is CAIRKSGEQFF.

In its sample, this clonotype was seen many times. The J gene is TRBJ2-1, the V gene TRBV29-1; TRBD1 aligns across 12 bases. This CDR3 has 14 amino acids. Germline CDR1 is SQVTM and CDR2 is ANQGSEA. The V gene end was trimmed by 6 bases and the J gene end by 5 bases; junction bases not matched to a gene: 5. Written as DNA, the CDR3 is TGCAGCGTCGCGGGACAGGGGGCGAACAATGAGCAGTTCTTC. It yields the protein CSVAGQGANNEQFF.

The chain recombines TRBV28 with TRBJ1-1; TRBD1 aligns across 8 bases. CDR3 length: 14 amino acids. From germline, CDR1 is MDHEN and CDR2 SYDVKM. V shed 5 bases and J 4 bases; nucleotides not matched to a gene: 6. The CDR3 nucleotides are TGTGCCAGCAGTCAAACAGGGGGGGGCACTGAAGCTTTCTTT. Translating gives CASSQTGGGTEAFF.

This clonotype was detected only a few times. This rearrangement joins TRBV29-1 to TRBJ1-5; 9 nucleotides align to TRBD1. CDR1 SQVTM and CDR2 ANQGSEA come from the germline V gene. V gave up 4 bases and J gave up 4 bases; unmatched junction bases: 2. The CDR3 loop spans 13 amino acids. CDR3 protein: CSVGQGVNQPQHF. The CDR3 DNA follows: TGCAGCGTTGGACAGGGGGTTAATCAGCCCCAGCATTTT.

The chain has TRBV15 and TRBJ1-1; tentative D call: TRBD1 (5 bases). The CDR3 runs to 14 residues. With 5 bases removed from V and 5 bases from J, the gap between germline ends came to 15 bases. Germline V gives CDR1 LNHNV, CDR2 YYDKDF (reference sequence). CDR3 residues: CATSHRDFVTEAFF. The CDR3 DNA sequence: TGTGCCACCAGCCACCGGGACTTCGTGACTGAAGCTTTCTTT. The full variable domain, its missing parts supplied by reference TRBV15 and TRBJ1-1, is DAMVIQNPRYQVTQFGKPVTLSCSQTLNHNVMYWYQQKSSQAPKLLFHYYDKDFNNEADTPDNFQSRRPNTSFCFLDIRSPGLGDTAMYLCATSHRDFVTEAFFGQGTRLTVV.

The chain is built from TRBV6-5 and TRBJ2-1; 13 bases are shared with TRBD2. Losses at the gene ends were 4 bases for V and 0 bases for J; bases not matched to a gene: 6. Looked up from germline, CDR1 is MNHEY and CDR2 is SVGAGI. CDR3 length: 18 amino acids. The DNA for the CDR3 is TGTGCCAGCAGTTGGACTAGCGGGAGCGCCAGCTCCTACAATGAGCAGTTCTTC. Its protein product is CASSWTSGSASSYNEQFF.

CDR3 in DNA: TGTGCCAGCAGCCCATCCAGTGACAGCATTTCCCGGGAGACCCAGTACTTC. Translating it yields CASSPSSDSISRETQYF. The V gene is TRBV7-9, the J gene TRBJ2-5; tentatively, D is TRBD1 (5 bases). The germline gives CDR1 SEHNR, CDR2 FQNEAQ (reference sequence). There are 17 residues in the CDR3. Trimming left V 5 bases short and J 5 bases short, with 24 bases between.

This clonotype was seen a handful of times. This sequence joins TRBV6-2 or TRBV6-3 and TRBJ2-7, with 10 bases aligning to TRBD2. Germline lookup yields CDR1 MNHEY and CDR2 SVGEGT. This CDR3 region has 19 residues. The V segment lost 5 bases and the J segment 3 bases; nucleotides outside the gene matches: 19. The DNA for the CDR3 is TGTGCCAGCAGTCACCGACTCGGGCTAGCGGGAGTTGGTGTCTACGAGCAGTACTTC. Encoded protein: CASSHRLGLAGVGVYEQYF.

This clonotype was recorded a few times. The chain links TRBV12-3 or TRBV12-4 to TRBJ2-3; 9 bases map to TRBD1. Germline trimming cut 5 bases from V and 0 bases from J; bases unmatched to any gene: 0. The CDR3 consists of 14 residues. The CDR3 protein is CASSGTGSTDTQYF. As DNA, the CDR3 is TGTGCCAGCAGTGGGACAGGGAGCACAGATACGCAGTATTTT.

There are a few counts of this clonotype. The chain links TRBV7-2 to TRBJ1-2; 8 bases are shared with TRBD1. The CDR3 extends over 14 amino acids. Germline CDR1 reads SGHTA; CDR2 reads FQGNSA. J lost 7 bases, V lost 5 bases, and 9 bases had no gene match. The CDR3 nucleotides are TGTGCCAGCAGCGACACGAGGACAGGGTTTGGCTACACCTTC. It yields the protein CASSDTRTGFGYTF.

This clonotype was seen more than once but under ten times. The V and J genes are TRBV7-3 and TRBJ1-1; TRBD1 is a possible D gene (5 bases). CDR3 length: 13 amino acids. Looked up from germline, CDR1 is SGHTA and CDR2 is FQGTGA. V was clipped by 0 bases and J by 4 bases, with 6 bases between them. The CDR3 loop is CASSLTGVTEAFF. CDR3 DNA sequence: TGTGCCAGCAGCTTAACAGGGGTCACTGAAGCTTTCTTT.

This clonotype turned up a few times. The chain joins TRBV12-3 or TRBV12-4 to TRBJ2-3; 9 nucleotides align to TRBD2. This CDR3 is built from 15 residues. The ends lost 8 bases at V and 0 bases at J; junction bases unmatched: 6. CDR3 sequence: CASEGLAGSTDTQYF. CDR3 sequence (DNA): TGTGCCAGCGAAGGCCTAGCGGGGAGCACAGATACGCAGTATTTT.